These 14 T cell receptor beta chains originate from one sample sequenced in a study of blood T cell repertoires in COVID-19. The table came from immunoSEQ multiplex PCR; TCRdb's copy has only in-frame clones and leaves some out. The sample records 100,000 or so clones, 75% to 95% being singletons. The sequenced material came from peripheral blood. The receptors come from a woman between 45 and 60 years old in a cohort sampled during active COVID-19.

This clone has only one observation. This rearrangement joins TRBV3-1 (or the pseudogene TRBV3-2) to TRBJ2-7; a weak D match, TRBD1 (6 bases). The CDR3 spans 12 residues. Trimming pared 5 bases from V and 4 bases from J, leaving 9 bases between. From germline, CDR1 is LGHDT and CDR2 YNNKEL (reference sequence). CDR3 residues: CASSTGIYEQYF. The DNA of the CDR3 is TGTGCCAGCAGCACAGGGATATACGAGCAGTACTTC.

The V and J genes are TRBV24-1 and TRBJ2-7; 7 bases are shared with TRBD1. V gave up 3 bases and J gave up 2 bases; unmatched junction bases: 6. The CDR3 runs 15 residues. Per the germline V gene, CDR1 is KGHDR and CDR2 is SFDVKD. The CDR3, as DNA: TGTGCCACCAGTGATACCCGGGACAGCCCCTACGAGCAGTACTTC. As protein: CATSDTRDSPYEQYF.

V and J are TRBV4-1 and TRBJ1-2; TRBD1 matches at 10 bases. Unmatched junction bases numbered 3, after V lost 4 bases and J lost 4 bases. The CDR3 is 14 amino acids. Germline V gene data show CDR1 as MGHRA and CDR2 as YSYEKL. The DNA of the CDR3 is TGCGCCAGCAGCCCGGACAGGGGGGCCTATGGCTACACCTTC. This codes for CASSPDRGAYGYTF.

The CDR3 DNA reads as TGTGCCAGCAGTTACTCCCTAGGGGCTGGGGCCAACGTCCTGACTTTC. Translating it yields CASSYSLGAGANVLTF. The V call is TRBV6-5, the J call TRBJ2-6, with D maybe TRBD1 (5 bases). Germline V CDR1 and CDR2: MNHEY, SVGAGI. The V and J ends lost 0 bases and 2 bases respectively, with 8 bases between them. The CDR3 has 16 amino acids.

This clone appeared a few times. The CDR3 loop reads CSASTGSPDTQYF. The CDR3 DNA follows: TGCAGTGCTAGTACAGGGAGCCCAGATACGCAGTATTTT. This chain connects TRBV20-1 to TRBJ2-3; TRBD1 might be the D (6 bases). The CDR3 consists of 13 residues. Trimming shortened V by 3 bases and J by 4 bases, and 11 bases separated the two germline ends. Germline loops: CDR1 DFQATT, CDR2 SNEGSKA (reference sequence).

The count of this clone is one. This chain connects TRBV5-6 to TRBJ1-3; D ambiguous. V shed 8 bases and J shed 0 bases, with 12 bases lying between them. The CDR3 length is 14 residues. Germline CDR1 reads SGHDT; CDR2 reads YYEEEE. Written as DNA, the CDR3 is TGTGCCAGGGTAACAGTGAGCTCTGGAAACACCATATATTTT. Amino acids: CARVTVSSGNTIYF.

This rearrangement joins TRBV10-1 to TRBJ2-3; tentatively, D is TRBD1 (5 bases). Germline CDR1 and CDR2: WNHNN and SYGVQD (reference sequence). This CDR3 contains 13 residues. Trimming pared 3 bases from V and 4 bases from J, leaving 8 bases between. The CDR3 DNA reads as TGCGCCAGCAGTGAAAGGGGTTCAGATACGCAGTATTTT. Protein: CASSERGSDTQYF.

The gene calls are TRBV9 and TRBJ1-3; TRBD1 matches at 9 bases. Germline values: CDR1 SGDLS, CDR2 YYNGEE. Trimming removed 0 bases from V and 2 bases from J; junction bases left unmatched: 6. The CDR3 covers 17 residues. CDR3 sequence reads: CASSVADRGGAGNTIYF. CDR3 nucleotide sequence: TGTGCCAGCAGCGTAGCGGACAGGGGTGGGGCTGGAAACACCATATATTTT.

This chain connects TRBV5-1 to TRBJ1-6; perhaps TRBD1 as D (5 bases). The CDR3 totals 13 residues. Between the trimmed V and J ends, which lost 4 bases and 7 bases, there was a span of 9 bases. Germline V gives CDR1 SGHRS, CDR2 YFSETQ. Written as DNA, the CDR3 is TGCGCCAGCAGCACCGGACACAATTCACCCCTCCACTTT. Translating it yields CASSTGHNSPLHF.

V usage is TRBV27 and J usage is TRBJ2-3, with 7 bases lining up with TRBD1. The V gene's germline CDR1 is MNHEY and CDR2 SMNVEV (reference sequence). There are 15 residues in the CDR3. J lost 4 bases, V lost 2 bases, and 6 bases had no gene match. CDR3 amino acids: CASSLTTGAPDTQYF. The CDR3 DNA sequence: TGTGCCAGCAGTTTAACTACAGGGGCCCCAGATACGCAGTATTTT.

In its sample, this clone was seen once. The chain recombines TRBV5-1 with TRBJ2-7; tentatively, D is TRBD1 (6 bases). Germline assignment: CDR1 SGHRS and CDR2 YFSETQ. V was pared by 2 bases and J by 3 bases, with 12 bases between. This CDR3 contains 14 residues. CDR3 sequence reads: CASSFGEQGYEQYF. CDR3 bases: TGCGCCAGCAGCTTCGGCGAACAGGGCTACGAGCAGTACTTC. Combining the CDR3 with reference TRBV5-1 and TRBJ2-7 gives the whole variable domain KAGVTQTPRYLIKTRGQQVTLSCSPISGHRSVSWYQQTPGQGLQFLFEYFSETQRNKGNFPGRFSGRQFSNSRSEMNVSTLELGDSALYLCASSFGEQGYEQYFGPGTRLTVT.

The J gene is TRBJ2-1, the V gene TRBV12-3 or TRBV12-4, with a tentative D call TRBD1 (6 bases). CDR3 length: 13 amino acids. Trimming shortened V by 1 base and J by 12 bases, and 13 bases separated the two germline ends. This chain's CDR3 is CASSLEVWGRQFF. The CDR3 DNA sequence: TGTGCCAGCAGTTTAGAGGTCTGGGGGCGGCAGTTCTTC.

The chain has TRBV19 and TRBJ1-1, with a tentative D call TRBD1 (6 bases). Deletions cut 4 bases from V and 3 bases from J, with 18 bases between. Germline lookup yields CDR1 LNHDA and CDR2 SQIVND (reference sequence). The CDR3 is 16 residues long. The CDR3 loop is CASSSRGGVRYTEAFF. CDR3 DNA sequence: TGTGCCAGTAGTAGTCGTGGGGGCGTCAGGTACACTGAAGCTTTCTTT.

This chain uses TRBV3-1 (or the pseudogene TRBV3-2) with TRBJ1-3; D unresolved. Germline V CDR1 and CDR2: LGHDT, YNNKEL (reference sequence). The CDR3 is 12 amino acids. Trimming left V 6 bases short and J 4 bases short, with 7 bases between. This chain's CDR3 is CASRGGGNTIYF. CDR3 bases: TGTGCCAGCAGGGGAGGAGGAAACACCATATATTTT.